One and the same sample provided the 18 T cell receptor beta chains below, sequenced in a study of T cell changes during pregnancy in multiple sclerosis. Clones were sequenced by immunoSEQ multiplex PCR, and TCRdb holds only the in-frame ones, with some missing. The sample records more than 65,000 clones, approximately 92% being singletons. The sample in question was peripheral blood, obtained in the first trimester of pregnancy. These receptors originate from a female donor with multiple sclerosis, enrolled in a pregnancy study.

The chain couples TRBV9 to TRBJ2-3; 7 bases agree with TRBD1. CDR1 is SGDLS, CDR2 YYNGEE, per germline. Trimming at V came to 0 bases and at J to 5 bases, leaving 3 bases not matched to a gene. The CDR3 consists of 14 residues. The CDR3 DNA sequence: TGTGCCAGCAGCGTAGACAGGGGTGGAGATACGCAGTATTTT. Translating gives CASSVDRGGDTQYF.

The CDR3 loop is CASRRTGTAQETQYF. Written as DNA, the CDR3 is TGCGCCAGCAGACGCACCGGGACAGCGCAAGAGACCCAGTACTTC. The rearrangement links TRBV5-1 to TRBJ2-5, with 7 positions matching TRBD1. Germline values: CDR1 SGHRS, CDR2 YFSETQ. With V trimmed by 5 bases and J by 2 bases, 9 bases remained unmatched. The CDR3 totals 15 residues. Based on the CDR3 plus reference TRBV5-1 and TRBJ2-5, the full variable domain is KAGVTQTPRYLIKTRGQQVTLSCSPISGHRSVSWYQQTPGQGLQFLFEYFSETQRNKGNFPGRFSGRQFSNSRSEMNVSTLELGDSALYLCASRRTGTAQETQYFGPGTRLLVL.

The J gene is TRBJ2-7, the V gene TRBV29-1; 8 bases map to TRBD1. J lost 0 bases, V lost 6 bases, and 16 bases had no gene match. The CDR3 runs to 17 residues. CDR1 SQVTM and CDR2 ANQGSEA come from the germline V gene. As DNA, the CDR3 is TGCAGCGTCGGGTCAGGGGCAGGGGGCAGTAGCTCCTACGAGCAGTACTTC. This sequence encodes CSVGSGAGGSSSYEQYF.

This clone appeared a single time. The chain has TRBV15 and TRBJ2-5, with 9 bases aligning to TRBD2. CDR1 and CDR2 from the germline V gene are LNHNV and YYDKDF (reference sequence). This CDR3 comprises 16 residues. V was clipped by 9 bases and J by 2 bases; unmatched bases: 13. The CDR3 spells CATRRGGLAVQETQYF. The CDR3 coding sequence is TGTGCCACGAGAAGGGGGGGACTAGCAGTTCAAGAGACCCAGTACTTC.

The chain recombines TRBV7-9 with TRBJ2-5; D might be TRBD2 (5 bases). This CDR3 is built from 17 residues. Per the germline V gene, CDR1 is SEHNR and CDR2 is FQNEAQ (reference sequence). The V end lost 5 bases, the J end lost 5 bases, and 24 bases lay between the germline ends. The CDR3 nucleotides are TGTGCCAGCAGCCTCCCCCGAAGCGGACCCTCATCGGAGACCCAGTACTTC. Translated, it gives CASSLPRSGPSSETQYF.

This sequence joins TRBV5-1 and TRBJ2-2; D not resolved. This CDR3 is 14 amino acids long. Germline V gene data show CDR1 as SGHRS and CDR2 as YFSETQ. V dropped 2 bases and J dropped 6 bases, with 11 bases sitting between them. In DNA form, the CDR3 reads TGCGCCAGCAGCTTACTCACCTCCCCCGGGGAGCTGTTTTTT. Its protein is CASSLLTSPGELFF.

The chain couples TRBV5-6 to TRBJ1-3; TRBD1 might be the D (6 bases). Germline CDR1 is SGHDT and CDR2 is YYEEEE. This CDR3 has 15 amino acids. Trimming left V 4 bases short and J 4 bases short, with 15 bases between. In nucleotides, the CDR3 is TGTGCCAGCAGCCCGTACCGGGACACCGGAAACACCATATATTTT. Its protein product is CASSPYRDTGNTIYF.

The genes are TRBV7-6 and TRBJ2-5; 7 bases map to TRBD2. The CDR3 runs to 15 residues. J was trimmed by 2 bases and V by 3 bases; bases with no gene match: 6. CDR1 is SGHVS and CDR2 is FNYEAQ in the germline V gene. CDR3 residues: CASSFGLGLQETQYF. The CDR3 coding sequence is TGTGCCAGCAGCTTCGGACTAGGATTACAAGAGACCCAGTACTTC.

The chain is built from TRBV19 and TRBJ2-3, with 9 bases fitting TRBD2. Germline values: CDR1 LNHDA, CDR2 SQIVND (reference sequence). The CDR3 is 15 amino acids. V gave up 6 bases and J gave up 0 bases; unmatched junction bases: 4. In DNA, the CDR3 is TGTGCCAGTAGAACTAGCGGGCCTAGCACAGATACGCAGTATTTT. Translation: CASRTSGPSTDTQYF.

The chain combines TRBV5-1 with TRBJ2-2; a weak D match, TRBD1 (6 bases). CDR1 is SGHRS and CDR2 is YFSETQ in the germline V gene. Trimming shortened V by 6 bases and J by 5 bases, and 14 bases separated the two germline ends. The CDR3 spans 14 residues. The CDR3 spells CASIRHGQTGELFF. Written as DNA, the CDR3 is TGCGCCAGCATCCGCCATGGACAGACCGGGGAGCTGTTTTTT.

The gene calls are TRBV30 and TRBJ2-4; tentatively, D is TRBD1 (5 bases). Germline loops: CDR1 GTSNPN, CDR2 SVGIG (reference sequence). V was cut by 0 bases and J by 7 bases, with 10 bases left in between. The CDR3 sequence is 13 residues long. The DNA for the CDR3 is TGTGCCTGGAGTGTAGGGGAAAAGAACATTCAGTACTTC. It translates to CAWSVGEKNIQYF.

This chain connects TRBV30 to TRBJ1-2; D possibly corresponds to TRBD1 (6 bases). Trimming removed 2 bases at V and 0 bases at J, with 19 bases between. Per germline, CDR1 GTSNPN and CDR2 SVGIG (reference sequence). This CDR3 spans 17 amino acids. CDR3 in DNA: TGTGCCTGGAGTAGTAAGGGCAGGGGAATAGCTAACTATGGCTACACCTTC. Translation: CAWSSKGRGIANYGYTF.

The count of this clone is one. CDR3 protein: CASSPNSGVAAYEQYF. CDR3 coding DNA: TGCGCCAGCAGCCCGAATAGCGGTGTGGCGGCCTACGAGCAGTACTTC. V is TRBV5-1 and J is TRBJ2-7; TRBD2 is a possible D gene (6 bases). This CDR3 is built from 16 residues. Germline V gene sequence: CDR1 SGHRS, CDR2 YFSETQ. V was shortened by 4 bases and J by 2 bases, with 19 bases between the two germline ends.

The chain uses TRBV2 and TRBJ1-1; D is unclear. CDR1 is SNHLY, CDR2 FYNNEI, per germline. The CDR3 sequence is 15 residues long. V was shortened by 4 bases and J by 4 bases, with 16 bases between the two germline ends. CDR3 loop: CASSVESSGGTEAFF. The CDR3 region has the DNA TGTGCCAGCAGTGTGGAGTCATCCGGAGGCACTGAAGCTTTCTTT.

V is TRBV7-3 and J is TRBJ2-3, with 8 bases that match TRBD2. This CDR3 has 16 amino acids. The germline V gene encodes CDR1 SGHTA and CDR2 FQGTGA. The junction had 4 bases not matched to a gene; V was cut back by 1 base and J by 1 base. The CDR3 is CASSLNPAGGTDTQYF. CDR3 DNA sequence: TGTGCCAGCAGCTTAAATCCAGCGGGGGGCACAGATACGCAGTATTTT.

The J gene is TRBJ2-5, the V gene TRBV4-1; no definite D call. The CDR3 has 14 amino acids. With 0 bases removed from V and 4 bases from J, the gap between germline ends came to 9 bases. Germline V gives CDR1 MGHRA, CDR2 YSYEKL. CDR3 DNA sequence: TGCGCCAGCAGCCAAGAAGAAGCGAGAGAGACCCAGTACTTC. Translation: CASSQEEARETQYF.

This clone showed up just once. The chain joins TRBV27 to TRBJ2-7; tentatively, D is TRBD2 (6 bases). CDR1 is MNHEY, CDR2 SMNVEV, per germline (reference sequence). The CDR3 runs 14 residues. V gave up 3 bases and J gave up 6 bases, with 15 bases separating them. The CDR3 protein is CASSFGGMRGEQYF. CDR3 bases: TGTGCCAGCAGTTTTGGAGGGATGCGAGGCGAGCAGTACTTC.

This clone has only one observation. The chain recombines TRBV7-6 with TRBJ1-3, with 9 bases identical to TRBD1. Germline CDR1 reads SGHVS; CDR2 reads FNYEAQ. Losses at the gene ends were 4 bases for V and 2 bases for J; bases not matched to a gene: 6. The length of the CDR3 is 16 residues. The CDR3 protein is CASSSNTGGPGNTIYF. The DNA of the CDR3 is TGTGCCAGCAGCTCGAACACAGGGGGCCCTGGAAACACCATATATTTT.